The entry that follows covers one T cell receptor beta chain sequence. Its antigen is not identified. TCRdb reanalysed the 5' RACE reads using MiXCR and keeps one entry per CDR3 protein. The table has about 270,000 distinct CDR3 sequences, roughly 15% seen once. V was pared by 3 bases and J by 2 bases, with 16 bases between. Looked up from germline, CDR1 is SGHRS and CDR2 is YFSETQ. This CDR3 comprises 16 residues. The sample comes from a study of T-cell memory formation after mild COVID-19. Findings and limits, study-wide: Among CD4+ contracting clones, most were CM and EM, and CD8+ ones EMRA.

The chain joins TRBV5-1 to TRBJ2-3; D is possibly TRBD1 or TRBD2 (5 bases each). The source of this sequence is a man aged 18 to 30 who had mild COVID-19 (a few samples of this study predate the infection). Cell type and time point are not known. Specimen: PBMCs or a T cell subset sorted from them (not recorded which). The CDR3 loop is CASSSNPGAHTDTQYF. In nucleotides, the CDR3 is TGCGCCAGCAGCTCCAACCCCGGGGCCCACACAGATACGCAGTATTTT.